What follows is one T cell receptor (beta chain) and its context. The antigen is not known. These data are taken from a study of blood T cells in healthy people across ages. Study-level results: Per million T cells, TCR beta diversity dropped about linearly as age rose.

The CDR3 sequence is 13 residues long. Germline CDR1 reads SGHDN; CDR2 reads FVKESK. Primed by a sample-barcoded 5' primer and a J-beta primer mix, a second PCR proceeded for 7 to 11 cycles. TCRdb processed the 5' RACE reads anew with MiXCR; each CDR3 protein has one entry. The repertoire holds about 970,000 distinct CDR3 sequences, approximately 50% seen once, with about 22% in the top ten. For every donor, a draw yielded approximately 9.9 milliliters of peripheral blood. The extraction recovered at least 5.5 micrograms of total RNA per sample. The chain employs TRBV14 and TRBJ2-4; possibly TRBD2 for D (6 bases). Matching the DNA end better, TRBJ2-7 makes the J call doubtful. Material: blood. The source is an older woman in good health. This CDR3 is CASRPGTSHEQYF. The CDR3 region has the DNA TGTGCCAGCCGCCCTGGGACTTCTCACGAGCAGTACTTC.